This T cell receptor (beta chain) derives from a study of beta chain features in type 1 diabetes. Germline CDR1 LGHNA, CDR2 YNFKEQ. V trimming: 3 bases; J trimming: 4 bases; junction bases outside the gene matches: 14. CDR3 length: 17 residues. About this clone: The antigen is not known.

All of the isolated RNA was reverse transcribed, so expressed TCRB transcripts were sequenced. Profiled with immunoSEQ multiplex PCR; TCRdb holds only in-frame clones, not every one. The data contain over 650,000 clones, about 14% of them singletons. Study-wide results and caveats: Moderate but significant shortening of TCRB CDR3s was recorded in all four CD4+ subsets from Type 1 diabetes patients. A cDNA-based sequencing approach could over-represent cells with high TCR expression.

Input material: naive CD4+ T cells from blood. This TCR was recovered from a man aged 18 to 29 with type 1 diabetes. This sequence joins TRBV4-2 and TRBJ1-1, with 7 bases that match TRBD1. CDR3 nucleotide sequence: TGTGCCAGCAGCCACAACCCCACAGGGGCGTTAGGCACTGAAGCTTTCTTT. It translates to CASSHNPTGALGTEAFF.